These 14 T cell receptor beta chains originate from one sample sequenced in a study of T-cell reconstitution after alpha-beta-depleted transplantation in children. The TCRbeta library incorporated unique molecular identifiers. In TCRdb, the PCR reads were re-called with MiXCR into one record per CDR3 protein. The sample contains some 200,000 distinct CDR3 sequences, 9% to 10% of which appear only once. The sample here was PBMCs from the stem cell graft donor, taken from the stem cell graft. These receptor sequences come from a human donor who donated a stem cell graft to a child with SCID.

This clonotype was seen many times. CDR3 protein: CASTRQGNLNEQFF. The CDR3 coding sequence is TGTGCCAGCACCCGCCAGGGGAACCTCAATGAGCAGTTCTTC. The V and J genes are TRBV27 and TRBJ2-1, with D maybe TRBD1 (6 bases). In germline, CDR1 is MNHEY, CDR2 SMNVEV (reference sequence). The CDR3 is 14 residues long. Trimming left V 7 bases short and J 6 bases short, with 16 bases between.

This clonotype was found many times. V usage is TRBV20-1 and J usage is TRBJ2-1; D not resolved. CDR1 DFQATT and CDR2 SNEGSKA come from the germline V gene (reference sequence). V was shortened by 4 bases and J by 3 bases, with 7 bases between the two germline ends. CDR3 length: 12 amino acids. The CDR3, as DNA: TGCAGTGCTACGACCGTCTACAATGAGCAGTTCTTC. This encodes CSATTVYNEQFF.

V usage is TRBV27 and J usage is TRBJ1-5; D ambiguous. CDR3 size: 13 residues. With 4 bases removed from V and 3 bases from J, the gap between germline ends came to 7 bases. Germline V CDR1 and CDR2: MNHEY, SMNVEV (reference sequence). CDR3 coding DNA: TGTGCCAGCAGTTCCGTATTCAATCAGCCCCAGCATTTT. Its translation is CASSSVFNQPQHF.

This clonotype was seen at least ten times. The chain combines TRBV7-3 with TRBJ2-3; D unclear. V lost 3 bases, J lost 0 bases, and 10 bases lay in between. Per the germline V gene, CDR1 is SGHTA and CDR2 is FQGTGA. This CDR3 comprises 15 residues. The CDR3 loop is CASSLFGPSTDTQYF. Here the CDR3 DNA reads TGTGCCAGCAGCTTGTTCGGACCTAGCACAGATACGCAGTATTTT.

This clonotype was seen at least ten times. The gene calls are TRBV6-5 and TRBJ1-4; 7 bases fit TRBD1. The J segment lost 11 bases and the V segment lost 3 bases, leaving 12 bases of the junction unmatched. CDR3 length: 15 residues. The germline gives CDR1 MNHEY, CDR2 SVGAGI. CDR3 amino acids: CASSYGQAPVSKLFF. The CDR3 region has the DNA TGTGCCAGCAGTTATGGACAGGCACCTGTTTCGAAACTGTTTTTT.

This clonotype came up many times. V and J are TRBV5-5 and TRBJ2-7, with D maybe TRBD2 (5 bases). The germline gives CDR1 SGHKS, CDR2 YYEKEE (reference sequence). Trimming took off 5 bases at V and 3 bases at J, with 15 bases between the two ends. The CDR3 extends over 14 amino acids. The CDR3 sequence: CASSFPGRDYEQYF. CDR3 in DNA: TGTGCCAGCAGTTTCCCCGGACGGGACTACGAGCAGTACTTC.

At least ten counts were recorded for this clonotype. This chain connects TRBV12-3 or TRBV12-4 to TRBJ2-7; D may be TRBD1 (5 bases). V shed 1 base and J shed 7 bases, with 11 bases lying between them. The CDR3 consists of 13 residues. CDR3 DNA: TGTGCCAGCAGTTTAGGACAGACCGGGGAGCAGTACTTC. It is translated as CASSLGQTGEQYF.

This clonotype has more than one count but fewer than ten. The chain employs TRBV12-3 or TRBV12-4 and TRBJ2-5, with D possibly called TRBD1 or TRBD2 (5 bases each). Trimming took 6 bases from V and 1 from J, leaving 15 bases between them. The CDR3 is 15 amino acids. The CDR3 bases are TGTGCCAGCAGCCTAAACCGGGGCCCCCAAGAGACCCAGTACTTC. This translates into CASSLNRGPQETQYF.

In its sample, this clonotype was seen many times. This sequence joins TRBV5-1 and TRBJ2-7; TRBD1 matches at 7 bases. Germline CDR1 SGHRS, CDR2 YFSETQ. Trimming cost V 4 bases and J 2 bases; bases outside gene matches: 3. The CDR3 loop spans 13 amino acids. This CDR3 reads CASSQDRPYEQYF. The CDR3 coding sequence is TGCGCCAGCAGCCAGGACAGGCCCTACGAGCAGTACTTC.

This clonotype has a handful of counts. The chain joins TRBV19 to TRBJ1-5; TRBD1 aligns across 7 bases. Looked up from germline, CDR1 is LNHDA and CDR2 is SQIVND (reference sequence). V lost 4 bases and J lost 7; bases outside the gene matches: 10. CDR3 length equals 15 residues. CDR3 nucleotide sequence: TGTGCCAGTAGTACCCAAGACAGGGAATCCCAGCCCCAGCATTTT. Its protein is CASSTQDRESQPQHF.

The sample holds many counts of this clonotype. The chain employs TRBV12-3 or TRBV12-4 and TRBJ2-3, with 7 positions matching TRBD2. V gave up 4 bases and J gave up 2 bases; unmatched junction bases: 3. This CDR3 has 14 amino acids. As DNA, the CDR3 is TGTGCCAGCAGTTGGGGGGGACCCACAGATACGCAGTATTTT. This gives the protein CASSWGGPTDTQYF.

The rearrangement joins TRBV6-2 or TRBV6-3 to TRBJ1-2; no firm D call. Per germline, CDR1 MNHEY and CDR2 SVGEGT. Trimming cost V 6 bases and J 2 bases, with 19 bases left between them. The CDR3 has 16 amino acids. The CDR3 DNA is TGTGCCAGCAGGCAGACAAGGTCCTTTCCAAACTATGGCTACACCTTC. Its translation is CASRQTRSFPNYGYTF.

This clonotype was detected ten times or more. This chain uses TRBV6-2 or TRBV6-3 with TRBJ1-5; 9 bases agree with TRBD1. Germline lookup yields CDR1 MNHEY and CDR2 SVGEGT. After removal of 6 bases from V and 3 bases from J, the junction contained 6 bases not matched to a gene. CDR3 length: 15 amino acids. The CDR3 region is CASRPDRGINQPQHF. The DNA for the CDR3 is TGTGCCAGCAGACCCGACAGGGGGATCAATCAGCCCCAGCATTTT.

This clonotype turned up a few times. A read error is possible here, since a much larger clone lies one base away. The CDR3 nucleotides read TGTGCCCGCAGTTTGAACGGCATCACTGAAGCTTTCTTT. It encodes CARSLNGITEAFF. V is TRBV12-3 or TRBV12-4 and J is TRBJ1-1, with no clear D. The CDR3 contains 13 residues.